A single sample is the source of the 20 T cell receptor beta chains below, sequenced in a study of T cell responses to AZD1222 COVID-19 vaccine. Method: immunoSEQ multiplex PCR; TCRdb's copy keeps in-frame clones and lacks some. The sample contains around 99,000 clones, 88% of which appear only once. The source material was peripheral blood, sampled on day 0 of MenACWY control vaccination. The source is an adult in good health.

This chain joins TRBV28 and TRBJ1-1, with no clear D. With 5 bases removed from V and 0 bases from J, the gap between germline ends came to 7 bases. Germline V gives CDR1 MDHEN, CDR2 SYDVKM. This CDR3 contains 13 residues. This CDR3 is CASSPPLNTEAFF. CDR3 nucleotides: TGTGCCAGCAGTCCCCCCCTGAACACTGAAGCTTTCTTT.

This clone appeared once. V gene TRBV29-1 combines with J gene TRBJ1-2; D not resolved. Germline CDR1 and CDR2: SQVTM and ANQGSEA. V was shortened by 3 bases and J by 2 bases, with 4 bases between the two germline ends. CDR3 length: 11 residues. The CDR3 DNA follows: TGCAGCGTTGAGCTAAACTATGGCTACACCTTC. Its translation: CSVELNYGYTF.

The chain links TRBV4-3 to TRBJ2-5; D unclear. V lost 4 bases, J lost 3 bases, and 24 bases lay in between. There are 18 residues in the CDR3. From germline, CDR1 is LGHNA and CDR2 YSLEER. CDR3 nucleotides: TGCGCCAGCAGCCCGGGCGTTATCCTGGGCGTAGGGAAAGAGACCCAGTACTTC. It specifies CASSPGVILGVGKETQYF.

The V and J genes are TRBV29-1 and TRBJ2-3, with 7 bases fitting TRBD1. V shed 7 bases and J 3 bases; nucleotides not matched to a gene: 4. CDR1 is SQVTM and CDR2 is ANQGSEA in the germline V gene. The CDR3 is 12 amino acids. As DNA, the CDR3 is TGCAGCGCCACGACAGGGACAGATACGCAGTATTTT. This codes for CSATTGTDTQYF.

The V call is TRBV5-8, the J call TRBJ1-1; D remains ambiguous. The CDR3 consists of 14 residues. The V and J ends lost 1 base and 4 bases respectively, with 11 bases between them. In germline, CDR1 is SGHTS, CDR2 YDEGEE. CDR3 sequence: CASSLKNIITEAFF. The CDR3 nucleotides are TGTGCCAGCAGCTTGAAGAATATCATCACTGAAGCTTTCTTT.

J is TRBJ1-3 and V is TRBV9; a weak D match, TRBD1 (6 bases). Trimming took 3 bases from V and 0 from J, leaving 19 bases between them. In germline, CDR1 is SGDLS, CDR2 YYNGEE. This CDR3 contains 18 residues. CDR3 coding DNA: TGTGCCAGCAGCGCTAAGCGGACAGCCATTAACTCTGGAAACACCATATATTTT. Protein: CASSAKRTAINSGNTIYF.

V usage is TRBV5-4 and J usage is TRBJ2-7; 10 bases line up with TRBD1. Per germline, CDR1 SGHNT and CDR2 YYREEE (reference sequence). The CDR3 spans 12 residues. Trimming took 4 bases from V and 8 from J; bases not matched to a gene: 3. CDR3 sequence reads: CASSGDRGKQYF. The CDR3 DNA reads as TGTGCCAGCAGCGGGGACAGGGGAAAGCAGTACTTC.

The chain joins TRBV7-2 to TRBJ2-3, with 7 bases that match TRBD2. The germline V gene has CDR1 SGHTA and CDR2 FQGNSA. V shed 3 bases and J 2 bases; nucleotides not matched to a gene: 2. This CDR3 has 14 amino acids. The CDR3 protein is CASSFSGTTDTQYF. The CDR3 nucleotides are TGTGCCAGCAGCTTCAGCGGGACCACAGATACGCAGTATTTT.

The V and J genes are TRBV27 and TRBJ2-7, with D unclear. Deletions cut 0 bases from V and 2 bases from J, with 8 bases between. The CDR3 has 14 residues. Germline V gene sequence: CDR1 MNHEY, CDR2 SMNVEV (reference sequence). CDR3 sequence reads: CASSLSGMAYEQYF. DNA for the CDR3: TGTGCCAGCAGTTTATCTGGAATGGCCTACGAGCAGTACTTC.

This chain links TRBV11-2 with TRBJ1-6; D is ambiguous. Trimming removed 1 base from V and 5 bases from J, with 9 bases in between. This CDR3 is built from 15 residues. Germline CDR1 and CDR2: SGHAT and FQNNGV. The CDR3 coding sequence is TGTGCCAGCAGCTTAGTAGGGTTGGATAATTCACCCCTCCACTTT. Protein: CASSLVGLDNSPLHF. Variable domain in full (rest from reference TRBV11-2 and TRBJ1-6): EAGVAQSPRYKIIEKRQSVAFWCNPISGHATLYWYQQILGQGPKLLIQFQNNGVVDDSQLPKDRFSAERLKGVDSTLKIQPAKLEDSAVYLCASSLVGLDNSPLHFGNGTRLTVT.

The chain's CDR3 is CASSLGQGLSNSPLHF. As DNA, the CDR3 is TGCGCCAGCAGCCTCGGACAGGGGCTAAGCAATTCACCCCTCCACTTT. The genes are TRBV4-1 and TRBJ1-6; 9 nucleotides line up with TRBD1. The CDR3 spans 16 residues. Germline-derived CDR1 and CDR2 are MGHRA and YSYEKL. Trimming removed 4 bases from V and 7 bases from J; junction bases left unmatched: 8.

The gene calls are TRBV30 and TRBJ1-1, with 12 nucleotides matching TRBD1. The CDR3 spans 14 residues. Trimming took 5 bases from V and 2 from J; bases not matched to a gene: 3. From germline, CDR1 is GTSNPN and CDR2 SVGIG (reference sequence). The CDR3 DNA reads TGTGCCTGGCGGGGACAGGGGGCAAACACTGAAGCTTTCTTT. It yields the protein CAWRGQGANTEAFF. Based on the CDR3 plus reference TRBV30 and TRBJ1-1, the full variable domain is SQTIHQWPATLVQPVGSPLSLECTVEGTSNPNLYWYRQAAGRGLQLLFYSVGIGQISSEVPQNLSASRPQDRQFILSSKKLLLSDSGFYLCAWRGQGANTEAFFGQGTRLTVV.

The count of this clone is one. This rearrangement joins TRBV6-2 or TRBV6-3 to TRBJ1-1, with a tentative D call TRBD1 (5 bases). Germline values: CDR1 MNHEY, CDR2 SVGEGT. The CDR3 consists of 14 residues. V shed 2 bases and J shed 5 bases, with 12 bases lying between them. The CDR3 is CASSYAGRGTEAFF. The CDR3 DNA reads as TGTGCCAGCAGTTACGCAGGGAGGGGTACTGAAGCTTTCTTT.

V usage is TRBV19 and J usage is TRBJ1-2; TRBD1 aligns across 9 bases. The V gene's germline CDR1 is LNHDA and CDR2 SQIVND (reference sequence). The length of the CDR3 is 13 residues. V gave up 7 bases and J gave up 8 bases; unmatched junction bases: 8. The CDR3 DNA reads as TGTGCCAGTACCTTAACAGGGGGCAGCGGCTACACCTTC. Amino acids: CASTLTGGSGYTF. The full variable domain, its missing parts supplied by reference TRBV19 and TRBJ1-2, is DGGITQSPKYLFRKEGQNVTLSCEQNLNHDAMYWYRQDPGQGLRLIYYSQIVNDFQKGDIAEGYSVSREKKESFPLTVTSAQKNPTAFYLCASTLTGGSGYTFGSGTRLTVV.

V gene TRBV29-1 combines with J gene TRBJ2-2, with TRBD1 as a possible D gene (5 bases). The germline V and J ends were trimmed by 6 bases and 5 bases, with 10 bases remaining between them. Germline-derived CDR1 and CDR2 are SQVTM and ANQGSEA. There are 12 residues in the CDR3. CDR3: CSVGLGTGELFF. In nucleotides, the CDR3 is TGCAGCGTGGGGCTCGGGACCGGGGAGCTGTTTTTT.

Here the CDR3 DNA reads TGCGCCAGCAGCCAGGAAAGGGGTGGGGGTAATTCACCCCTCCACTTT. This translates into CASSQERGGGNSPLHF. The V and J genes are TRBV4-3 and TRBJ1-6, with TRBD1 as a possible D gene (5 bases). In germline, CDR1 is LGHNA, CDR2 YSLEER. V shed 3 bases and J shed 6 bases, with 15 bases lying between them. This CDR3 spans 16 amino acids.

J is TRBJ1-2 and V is TRBV4-3; D call uncertain. Germline CDR1 is LGHNA and CDR2 is YSLEER. The CDR3 spans 13 residues. The V gene lost 5 bases and the J gene lost 3 bases, with 10 bases spanning the gap. The CDR3 DNA is TGCGCCAGCAGCGGGCCCGGGGACTATGGCTACACCTTC. Encoded protein: CASSGPGDYGYTF.

The V gene is TRBV4-1, the J gene TRBJ1-5; TRBD1 aligns across 10 bases. Germline CDR1 and CDR2: MGHRA and YSYEKL. The V and J ends lost 4 bases and 6 bases, in that order; junction bases with no gene match: 9. The CDR3 is made up of 16 amino acids. Here the CDR3 reads CASSLPGQGRFQPQHF. The CDR3 DNA reads TGCGCCAGCAGCCTTCCGGGACAGGGGAGGTTTCAGCCCCAGCATTTT.

This chain connects TRBV30 to TRBJ1-1, with no clear D. V shed 0 bases and J shed 2 bases, with 7 bases lying between them. The CDR3 runs to 13 residues. Germline V CDR1 and CDR2: GTSNPN, SVGIG (reference sequence). The CDR3 loop reads CAWSVFGNTEAFF. DNA for the CDR3: TGTGCCTGGAGTGTTTTCGGTAACACTGAAGCTTTCTTT.

V is TRBV27 and J is TRBJ1-3; 7 nucleotides agree with TRBD1. The CDR3 extends over 16 amino acids. The V gene end was trimmed by 4 bases and the J gene end by 0 bases; junction bases not matched to a gene: 6. Germline V gene lookup returns CDR1 MNHEY and CDR2 SMNVEV (reference sequence). CDR3 sequence reads: CASSSTGVTSGNTIYF. CDR3 coding DNA: TGTGCCAGCAGTTCCACAGGGGTCACCTCTGGAAACACCATATATTTT.